Reported below is one T cell receptor beta chain. Its antigen remains unknown. This record comes from a study of graft-versus-host responses after intestinal transplantation. Sequencing used immunoSEQ multiplex PCR; TCRdb keeps in-frame clones, though not all of them. The sample records tens of thousands of clones, over 90% being singletons. Study results and limitations: High graft-versus-host to host-versus-graft clonal ratios were seen in allografts of patients with graft-donor T cell macrochimerism.

This sequence originates from a human donor who was the organ donor for an intestinal transplant. This sample comprised unstimulated CD8+ T cells sorted from spleen or lymph node cells, obtained before transplant.

CDR3: CASSYGRGASVDTQYF. The CDR3, as DNA: TGTGCCAGCAGTTACGGCAGGGGGGCCTCGGTAGATACGCAGTATTTT. The J gene is TRBJ2-3, the V gene TRBV6-5; D is possibly TRBD1 (7 bases). The germline V gene encodes CDR1 MNHEY and CDR2 SVGAGI. The CDR3 length is 16 residues. With 2 bases removed from V and 5 bases from J, the gap between germline ends came to 17 bases.